This is a list of T cell receptor beta chains from one sample in a study of T cell changes during pregnancy in multiple sclerosis. The table came from immunoSEQ multiplex PCR; TCRdb's copy has only in-frame clones and leaves some out. The table records around 95,000 clones, approximately 93% of them present only once. This specimen was peripheral blood, taken after pregnancy. All receptors come from a female donor in good health, enrolled as a control in a pregnancy study. CDR3s include the opening cysteine and the closing phenylalanine or tryptophan. The D gene is left open where the match is weak. Not every row has a clone size; where given, it reads once, few, many or a size class.

j_gene: TRBJ2-1; v_gene: TRBV7-9; d_gene: -; len: 12; abundance: -; CDR3nt: TGTGCCAGCAGCTTTACAGGGTTTGAGCAGTTCTTC; CDR3aa: CASSFTGFEQFF
j_gene: TRBJ2-2; v_gene: TRBV6-1; d_gene: TRBD1; len: 14; abundance: -; CDR3nt: TGTGCCGGGAGGACAGGGGGCAACACCGGGGAGCTGTTTTTT; CDR3aa: CAGRTGGNTGELFF
j_gene: TRBJ2-7; v_gene: TRBV18; d_gene: TRBD1; len: 15; abundance: -; CDR3nt: TGTGCCAGCTCACCGGGGACAGGGGAGGTATACGAGCAGTACTTC; CDR3aa: CASSPGTGEVYEQYF
j_gene: TRBJ2-7; v_gene: TRBV19; d_gene: TRBD2; len: 15; abundance: -; CDR3nt: TGTGCCAGTAGTATGGGCCTAGCGGGTCTCTACGAGCAGTACTTC; CDR3aa: CASSMGLAGLYEQYF
j_gene: TRBJ2-2; v_gene: TRBV15; d_gene: -; len: 15; abundance: -; CDR3nt: TGTGCCACCAGTTCGCGGGACGGGGCCGCCGGGGAGCTGTTTTTT; CDR3aa: CATSSRDGAAGELFF
j_gene: TRBJ2-7; v_gene: TRBV7-9; d_gene: TRBD1; len: 17; abundance: -; CDR3nt: TGTGCCAGCAGCTTAGGGGCTACAGGGGACATCTCCTACGAGCAGTACTTC; CDR3aa: CASSLGATGDISYEQYF
j_gene: TRBJ2-1; v_gene: TRBV29-1; d_gene: -; len: 14; abundance: -; CDR3nt: TGCAGCGTTAGAAAAGGAGGTCGGGACAATGAGCAGTTCTTC; CDR3aa: CSVRKGGRDNEQFF
j_gene: TRBJ1-1; v_gene: TRBV11-2; d_gene: -; len: 14; abundance: once; CDR3nt: TGTGCCAGCAGCTTAGGACAGTTGAACACTGAAGCTTTCTTT; CDR3aa: CASSLGQLNTEAFF
j_gene: TRBJ1-5; v_gene: TRBV2; d_gene: -; len: 13; abundance: once; CDR3nt: TGTGCCAGCAGTAGTCAGACAAATCAGCCCCAGCATTTT; CDR3aa: CASSSQTNQPQHF
j_gene: TRBJ2-7; v_gene: TRBV6-4; d_gene: -; len: 16; abundance: -; CDR3nt: TGTGCCAGCAGTTTAGCAGGGCAGATCACCCCCTACGAGCAGTACTTC; CDR3aa: CASSLAGQITPYEQYF
j_gene: TRBJ2-2; v_gene: TRBV18; d_gene: -; len: 15; abundance: -; CDR3nt: TGTGCCAGCTCGCTGGCCACGGGTAACACCGGGGAGCTGTTTTTT; CDR3aa: CASSLATGNTGELFF
j_gene: TRBJ2-2; v_gene: TRBV18; d_gene: -; len: 14; abundance: once; CDR3nt: TGTGCCAGCTCCCCCATTTCGGGAACCGGGGAGCTGTTTTTT; CDR3aa: CASSPISGTGELFF
j_gene: TRBJ2-7; v_gene: TRBV4-1; d_gene: TRBD2; len: 15; abundance: -; CDR3nt: TGCGCCAGCAGCCAAGATTGGGGGACTAGCGACGAGCAGTACTTC; CDR3aa: CASSQDWGTSDEQYF
j_gene: TRBJ2-7; v_gene: TRBV5-1; d_gene: TRBD1; len: 13; abundance: -; CDR3nt: TGCGCCAGCAGCTTACAGGGGGCCGACGAGCAGTACTTC; CDR3aa: CASSLQGADEQYF
j_gene: TRBJ1-2; v_gene: TRBV6-1; d_gene: -; len: 15; abundance: -; CDR3nt: TGTGCCAGCAGTGAAGGGTCAGGAGGGATCTATGGCTACACCTTC; CDR3aa: CASSEGSGGIYGYTF
j_gene: TRBJ2-7; v_gene: TRBV5-4; d_gene: TRBD2; len: 14; abundance: -; CDR3nt: TGTGCCAGCAGCATACTAGCGGGGGGGGACGAGCAGTACTTC; CDR3aa: CASSILAGGDEQYF
j_gene: TRBJ2-1; v_gene: TRBV29-1; d_gene: TRBD2; len: 12; abundance: -; CDR3nt: TGCAGCGTTACTAGCGGGGTCAATGAGCAGTTCTTC; CDR3aa: CSVTSGVNEQFF
j_gene: TRBJ2-5; v_gene: TRBV30; d_gene: -; len: 10; abundance: -; CDR3nt: TGTGCCTGGGAGCAAGAGACCCAGTACTTC; CDR3aa: CAWEQETQYF
j_gene: TRBJ1-1; v_gene: TRBV5-1; d_gene: TRBD1; len: 14; abundance: -; CDR3nt: TGCGCCAGCAGCCTCGGGAGGGGGCACACTGAAGCTTTCTTT; CDR3aa: CASSLGRGHTEAFF
j_gene: TRBJ2-2; v_gene: TRBV5-6; d_gene: TRBD1; len: 15; abundance: -; CDR3nt: TGTGCCAGCTTGCCAGGGGGTTCGAACACCGGGGAGCTGTTTTTT; CDR3aa: CASLPGGSNTGELFF
j_gene: TRBJ2-1; v_gene: TRBV11-3; d_gene: TRBD2; len: 17; abundance: once; CDR3nt: TGTGCCAGCAGCCTGGGCAGGACTAGCGGGAGGGGTTATGAGCAGTTCTTC; CDR3aa: CASSLGRTSGRGYEQFF
j_gene: TRBJ2-7; v_gene: TRBV11-2; d_gene: -; len: 14; abundance: -; CDR3nt: TGTGCCAGCAGCTTAGATCAGCGGAGCTACGAGCAGTACTTC; CDR3aa: CASSLDQRSYEQYF
j_gene: TRBJ2-1; v_gene: TRBV5-1; d_gene: -; len: 15; abundance: -; CDR3nt: TGCGCCAGCAGCTTGGGACGGAGCTCCTACAATGAGCAGTTCTTC; CDR3aa: CASSLGRSSYNEQFF
j_gene: TRBJ1-2; v_gene: TRBV7-9; d_gene: -; len: 15; abundance: -; CDR3nt: TGTGCCAGCAGCTTACTCGGGCAGGGTGTCTATGGCTACACCTTC; CDR3aa: CASSLLGQGVYGYTF
j_gene: TRBJ2-7; v_gene: TRBV5-4; d_gene: -; len: 13; abundance: once; CDR3nt: TGTGCCAGCAGTCAAAAGGGGGTCCACGAGCAGTACTTC; CDR3aa: CASSQKGVHEQYF
j_gene: TRBJ2-7; v_gene: TRBV5-6; d_gene: -; len: 15; abundance: -; CDR3nt: TGTGCCAGCAGCTTCGGGGGGACACCCGCCCTGGAGCAGTACTTC; CDR3aa: CASSFGGTPALEQYF
j_gene: TRBJ2-7; v_gene: TRBV9; d_gene: TRBD2; len: 15; abundance: -; CDR3nt: TGTGCCAGCAGCGCCCAGGGAGGCGGGGGTCGCGAGCAGTACTTC; CDR3aa: CASSAQGGGGREQYF
j_gene: TRBJ1-2; v_gene: TRBV4-2; d_gene: -; len: 15; abundance: -; CDR3nt: TGTGCCAGCAGCCCATCATTTACAGGGTACTATGGCTACACCTTC; CDR3aa: CASSPSFTGYYGYTF
j_gene: TRBJ2-1; v_gene: TRBV5-1; d_gene: -; len: 11; abundance: -; CDR3nt: TGCGCCAGCAGCTTGATCAGCGAGGAGTTCTTC; CDR3aa: CASSLISEEFF
j_gene: TRBJ2-3; v_gene: TRBV14; d_gene: -; len: 14; abundance: few; CDR3nt: TGTGCCAGCAGCCGCCAACTGTACACAGATACGCAGTATTTT; CDR3aa: CASSRQLYTDTQYF
j_gene: TRBJ2-1; v_gene: TRBV19; d_gene: TRBD2; len: 16; abundance: -; CDR3nt: TGTGCCAGTAGGCGATCGATGGGACTAGAACCGAGTGAGCAGTTCTTC; CDR3aa: CASRRSMGLEPSEQFF
j_gene: TRBJ2-1; v_gene: TRBV11-3; d_gene: -; len: 15; abundance: -; CDR3nt: TGTGCCAGCAGCTCCCGGGGACAAGTTTACAATGAGCAGTTCTTC; CDR3aa: CASSSRGQVYNEQFF
j_gene: TRBJ1-5; v_gene: TRBV6-1; d_gene: -; len: 14; abundance: -; CDR3nt: TGTGCCAGCAGGCACCGGACAGGCAATCAGCCCCAGCATTTT; CDR3aa: CASRHRTGNQPQHF
j_gene: TRBJ2-7; v_gene: TRBV5-4; d_gene: -; len: 13; abundance: -; CDR3nt: TGTGCCAGCAGCTCCCCCCCGGGGTACGAGCAGTACTTC; CDR3aa: CASSSPPGYEQYF
j_gene: TRBJ2-7; v_gene: TRBV6-5; d_gene: -; len: 14; abundance: -; CDR3nt: TGTGCCAGCACCAGAGGACAGTACTCCTACGAGCAGTACTTC; CDR3aa: CASTRGQYSYEQYF
j_gene: TRBJ2-3; v_gene: TRBV28; d_gene: TRBD1; len: 15; abundance: -; CDR3nt: TGTGCCAGCCTCTCCCGGGACAGGGCCGTGGGTACGCAGTATTTT; CDR3aa: CASLSRDRAVGTQYF
j_gene: TRBJ2-7; v_gene: TRBV5-4; d_gene: TRBD2; len: 15; abundance: -; CDR3nt: TGTGCCAGCAGCTTGGTTGGTCTAGCGGGAAACGAGCAGTACTTC; CDR3aa: CASSLVGLAGNEQYF
j_gene: TRBJ2-7; v_gene: TRBV6-5; d_gene: -; len: 13; abundance: -; CDR3nt: TGTGCCAGCAGTCCCCGCGCTTCGGGAGAGCAGTACTTC; CDR3aa: CASSPRASGEQYF
j_gene: TRBJ1-1; v_gene: TRBV6-5; d_gene: -; len: 13; abundance: -; CDR3nt: TGTGCCAGCAGTTACCGGCGGGGCACTGAAGCTTTCTTT; CDR3aa: CASSYRRGTEAFF
j_gene: TRBJ1-5; v_gene: TRBV2; d_gene: TRBD1; len: 15; abundance: -; CDR3nt: TGTGCCAGCAGTGCGTTCGGACAGGGGGATCAGCCCCAGCATTTT; CDR3aa: CASSAFGQGDQPQHF
j_gene: TRBJ2-5; v_gene: TRBV4-2; d_gene: -; len: 14; abundance: few; CDR3nt: TGTGCCAGCAGCAAAGGGACTCTCCAAGAGACCCAGTACTTC; CDR3aa: CASSKGTLQETQYF
j_gene: TRBJ2-1; v_gene: TRBV18; d_gene: TRBD1; len: 13; abundance: -; CDR3nt: TGTGCCAGCTCACTCCGGGACAGCAATGAGCAGTTCTTC; CDR3aa: CASSLRDSNEQFF